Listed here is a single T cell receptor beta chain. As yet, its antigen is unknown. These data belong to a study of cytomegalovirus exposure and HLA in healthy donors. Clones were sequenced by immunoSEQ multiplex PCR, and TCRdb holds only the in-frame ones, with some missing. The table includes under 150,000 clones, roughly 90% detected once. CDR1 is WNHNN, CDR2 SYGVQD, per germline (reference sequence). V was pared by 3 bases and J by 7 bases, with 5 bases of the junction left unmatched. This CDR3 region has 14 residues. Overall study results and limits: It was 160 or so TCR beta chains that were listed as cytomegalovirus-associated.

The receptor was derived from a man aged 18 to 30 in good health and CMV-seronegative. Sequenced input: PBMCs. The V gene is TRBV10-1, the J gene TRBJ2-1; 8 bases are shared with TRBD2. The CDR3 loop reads CASSDSGLANEQFF. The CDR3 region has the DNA TGCGCCAGCAGTGATTCCGGACTAGCAAATGAGCAGTTCTTC.